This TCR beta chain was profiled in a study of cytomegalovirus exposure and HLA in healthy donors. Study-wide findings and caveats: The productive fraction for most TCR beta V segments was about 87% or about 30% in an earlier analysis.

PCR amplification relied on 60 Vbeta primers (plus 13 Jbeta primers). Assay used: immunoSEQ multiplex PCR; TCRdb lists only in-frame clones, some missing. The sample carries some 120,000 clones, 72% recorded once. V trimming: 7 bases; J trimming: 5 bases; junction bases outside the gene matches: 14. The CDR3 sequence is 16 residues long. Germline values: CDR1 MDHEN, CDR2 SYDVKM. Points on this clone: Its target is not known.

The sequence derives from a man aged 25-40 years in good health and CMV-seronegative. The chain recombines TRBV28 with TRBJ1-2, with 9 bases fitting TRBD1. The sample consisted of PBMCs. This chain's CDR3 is CASITSVGTGTYGYTF. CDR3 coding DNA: TGTGCCAGCATAACAAGTGTCGGGACAGGGACGTATGGCTACACCTTC.